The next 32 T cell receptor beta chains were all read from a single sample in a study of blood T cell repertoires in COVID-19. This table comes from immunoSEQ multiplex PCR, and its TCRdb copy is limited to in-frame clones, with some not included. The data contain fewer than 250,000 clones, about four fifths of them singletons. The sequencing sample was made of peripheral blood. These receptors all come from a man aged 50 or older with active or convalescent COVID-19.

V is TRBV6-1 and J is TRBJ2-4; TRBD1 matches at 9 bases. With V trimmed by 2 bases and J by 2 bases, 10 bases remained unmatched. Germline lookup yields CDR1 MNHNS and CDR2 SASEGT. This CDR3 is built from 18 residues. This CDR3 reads CASSEREGTGYPKNIQYF. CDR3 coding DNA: TGTGCCAGCAGTGAAAGGGAGGGGACAGGGTACCCCAAAAACATTCAGTACTTC.

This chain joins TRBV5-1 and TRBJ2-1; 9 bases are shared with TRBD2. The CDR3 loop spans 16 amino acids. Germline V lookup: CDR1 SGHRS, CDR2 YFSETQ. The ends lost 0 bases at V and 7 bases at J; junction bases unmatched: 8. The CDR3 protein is CASSLVPSGALNEQFF. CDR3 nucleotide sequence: TGCGCCAGCAGCTTGGTGCCTAGCGGGGCTTTGAATGAGCAGTTCTTC. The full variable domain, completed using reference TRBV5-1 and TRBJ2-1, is KAGVTQTPRYLIKTRGQQVTLSCSPISGHRSVSWYQQTPGQGLQFLFEYFSETQRNKGNFPGRFSGRQFSNSRSEMNVSTLELGDSALYLCASSLVPSGALNEQFFGPGTRLTVL.

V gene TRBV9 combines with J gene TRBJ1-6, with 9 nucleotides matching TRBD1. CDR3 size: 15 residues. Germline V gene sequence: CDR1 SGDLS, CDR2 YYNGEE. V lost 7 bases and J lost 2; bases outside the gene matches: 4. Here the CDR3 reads CASGGTGTYNSPLHF. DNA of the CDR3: TGTGCCAGCGGAGGGACAGGGACCTATAATTCACCCCTCCACTTT.

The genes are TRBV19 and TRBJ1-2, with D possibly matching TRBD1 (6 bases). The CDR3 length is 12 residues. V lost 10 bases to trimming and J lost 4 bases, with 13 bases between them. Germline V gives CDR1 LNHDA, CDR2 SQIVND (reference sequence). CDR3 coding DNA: TGTGCCACCCGGACAGTTATCTATGGCTACACCTTC. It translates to CATRTVIYGYTF.

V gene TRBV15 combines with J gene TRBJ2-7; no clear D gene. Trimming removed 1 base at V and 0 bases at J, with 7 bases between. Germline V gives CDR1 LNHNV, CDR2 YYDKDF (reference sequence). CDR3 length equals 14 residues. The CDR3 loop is CATSRVGGSYEQYF. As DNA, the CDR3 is TGTGCCACCAGCAGAGTTGGCGGCTCCTACGAGCAGTACTTC.

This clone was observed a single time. CDR3 sequence: CASSSGTGGNYGYTF. The CDR3 DNA follows: TGTGCCAGCTCATCCGGGACAGGGGGTAACTATGGCTACACCTTC. The chain employs TRBV18 and TRBJ1-2, with 11 bases matching TRBD1. Trimming at V came to 5 bases and at J to 1 base, leaving 3 bases not matched to a gene. Germline V gene lookup returns CDR1 KGHSH and CDR2 LQKENI. There are 15 residues in the CDR3.

The DNA of the CDR3 is TGTGCAAGTCGCTTAGCGTTGAGACCGGGGAGGGACGAGCAGTACTTC. Protein sequence: CASRLALRPGRDEQYF. This chain joins TRBV12-2 and TRBJ2-7; the D call TRBD2 from the table was never checked on the DNA. TRBV12-2 is classified as a pseudogene. There are 16 residues in the CDR3.

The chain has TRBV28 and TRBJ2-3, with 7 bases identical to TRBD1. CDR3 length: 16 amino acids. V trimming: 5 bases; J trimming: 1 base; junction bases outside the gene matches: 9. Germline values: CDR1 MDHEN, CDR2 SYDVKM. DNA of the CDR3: TGTGCCAGCAGTAAGGGACAGAGACTACGCACAGATACGCAGTATTTT. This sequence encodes CASSKGQRLRTDTQYF. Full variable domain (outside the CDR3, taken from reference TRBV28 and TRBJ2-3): DVKVTQSSRYLVKRTGEKVFLECVQDMDHENMFWYRQDPGLGLRLIYFSYDVKMKEKGDIPEGYSVSREKKERFSLILESASTNQTSMYLCASSKGQRLRTDTQYFGPGTRLTVL.

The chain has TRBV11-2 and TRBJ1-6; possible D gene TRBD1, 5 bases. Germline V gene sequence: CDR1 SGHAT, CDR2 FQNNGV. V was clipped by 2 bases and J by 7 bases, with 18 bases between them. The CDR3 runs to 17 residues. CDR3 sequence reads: CASSLRMTYRGNSPLHF. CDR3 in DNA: TGTGCCAGCAGCTTAAGGATGACATACCGGGGGAATTCACCCCTCCACTTT. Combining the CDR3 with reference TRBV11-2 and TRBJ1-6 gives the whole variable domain EAGVAQSPRYKIIEKRQSVAFWCNPISGHATLYWYQQILGQGPKLLIQFQNNGVVDDSQLPKDRFSAERLKGVDSTLKIQPAKLEDSAVYLCASSLRMTYRGNSPLHFGNGTRLTVT.

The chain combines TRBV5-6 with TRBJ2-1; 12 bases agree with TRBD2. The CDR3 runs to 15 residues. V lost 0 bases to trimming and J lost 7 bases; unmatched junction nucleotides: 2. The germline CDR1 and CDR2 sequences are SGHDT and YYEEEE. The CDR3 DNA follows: TGTGCCAGCAGCTTGGAACTAGCGGGGGGAAATGAGCAGTTCTTC. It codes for CASSLELAGGNEQFF.

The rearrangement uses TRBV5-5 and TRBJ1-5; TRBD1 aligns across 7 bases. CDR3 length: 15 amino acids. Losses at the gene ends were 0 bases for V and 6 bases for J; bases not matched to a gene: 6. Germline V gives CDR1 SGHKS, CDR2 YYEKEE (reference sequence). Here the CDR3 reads CASSLVTGYGQPQHF. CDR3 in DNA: TGTGCCAGCAGCTTGGTGACAGGGTACGGTCAGCCCCAGCATTTT.

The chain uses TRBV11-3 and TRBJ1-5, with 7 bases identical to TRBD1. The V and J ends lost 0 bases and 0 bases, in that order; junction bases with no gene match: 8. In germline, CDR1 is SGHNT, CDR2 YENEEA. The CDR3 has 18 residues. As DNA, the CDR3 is TGTGCCAGCAGCTTAGATCAGGGGGGACATCATAGCAATCAGCCCCAGCATTTT. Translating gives CASSLDQGGHHSNQPQHF.

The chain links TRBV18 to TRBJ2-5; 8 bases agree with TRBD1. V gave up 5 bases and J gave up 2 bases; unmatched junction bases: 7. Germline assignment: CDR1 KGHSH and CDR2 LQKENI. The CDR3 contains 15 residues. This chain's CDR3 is CASSETGANQETQYF. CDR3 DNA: TGTGCCAGCTCAGAGACAGGGGCTAATCAAGAGACCCAGTACTTC. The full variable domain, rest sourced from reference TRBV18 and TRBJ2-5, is NAGVMQNPRHLVRRRGQEARLRCSPMKGHSHVYWYRQLPEEGLKFMVYLQKENIIDESGMPKERFSAEFPKEGPSILRIQQVVRGDSAAYFCASSETGANQETQYFGPGTRLLVL.

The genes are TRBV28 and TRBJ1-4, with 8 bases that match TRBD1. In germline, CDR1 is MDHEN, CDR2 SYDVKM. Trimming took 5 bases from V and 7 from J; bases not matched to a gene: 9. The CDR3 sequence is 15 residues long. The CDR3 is CASSPSGQGSEKLFF. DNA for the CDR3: TGTGCCAGCAGTCCCTCCGGACAGGGCAGTGAAAAACTGTTTTTT.

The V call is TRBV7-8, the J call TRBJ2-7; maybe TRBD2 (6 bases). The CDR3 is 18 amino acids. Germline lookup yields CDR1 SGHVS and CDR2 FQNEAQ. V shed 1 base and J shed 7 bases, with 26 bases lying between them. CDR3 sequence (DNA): TGTGCCAGCAGCTTAGTTTCCCGGCTGCGGGATAGGGGTAAGGAGCAGTACTTC. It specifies CASSLVSRLRDRGKEQYF. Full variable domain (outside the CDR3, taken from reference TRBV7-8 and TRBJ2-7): GAGVSQSPRYKVAKRGQDVALRCDPISGHVSLFWYQQALGQGPEFLTYFQNEAQLDKSGLPSDRFFAERPEGSVSTLKIQRTQQEDSAVYLCASSLVSRLRDRGKEQYFGPGTRLTVT.

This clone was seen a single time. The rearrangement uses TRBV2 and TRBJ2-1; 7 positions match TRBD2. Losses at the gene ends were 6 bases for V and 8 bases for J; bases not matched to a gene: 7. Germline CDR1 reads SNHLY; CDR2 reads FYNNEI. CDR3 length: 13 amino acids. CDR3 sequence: CASSGLDIYEQFF. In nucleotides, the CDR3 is TGTGCCAGCAGCGGACTAGATATCTATGAGCAGTTCTTC. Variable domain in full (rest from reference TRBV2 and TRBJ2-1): EPEVTQTPSHQVTQMGQEVILRCVPISNHLYFYWYRQILGQKVEFLVSFYNNEISEKSEIFDDQFSVERPDGSNFTLKIRSTKLEDSAMYFCASSGLDIYEQFFGPGTRLTVL.

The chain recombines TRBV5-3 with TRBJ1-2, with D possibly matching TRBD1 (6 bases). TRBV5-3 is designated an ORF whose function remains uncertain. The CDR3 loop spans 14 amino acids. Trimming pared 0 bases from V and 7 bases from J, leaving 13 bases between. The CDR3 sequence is CARSLAGGSRGYTF. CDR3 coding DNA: TGTGCCAGAAGCTTGGCGGGGGGCAGTCGTGGCTACACCTTC.

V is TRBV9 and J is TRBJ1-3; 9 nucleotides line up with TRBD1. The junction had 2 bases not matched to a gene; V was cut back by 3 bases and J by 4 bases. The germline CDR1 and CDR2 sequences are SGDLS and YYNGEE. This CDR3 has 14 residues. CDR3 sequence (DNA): TGTGCCAGCAGCGGAACAGGGGGCGGAAACACCATATATTTT. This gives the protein CASSGTGGGNTIYF.

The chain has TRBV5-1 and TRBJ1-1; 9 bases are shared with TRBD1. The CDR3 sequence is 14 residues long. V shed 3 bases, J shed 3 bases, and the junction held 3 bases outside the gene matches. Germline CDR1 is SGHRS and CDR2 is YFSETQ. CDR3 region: CASSSGTGYTEAFF. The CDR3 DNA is TGCGCCAGCAGCTCCGGGACAGGGTACACTGAAGCTTTCTTT.

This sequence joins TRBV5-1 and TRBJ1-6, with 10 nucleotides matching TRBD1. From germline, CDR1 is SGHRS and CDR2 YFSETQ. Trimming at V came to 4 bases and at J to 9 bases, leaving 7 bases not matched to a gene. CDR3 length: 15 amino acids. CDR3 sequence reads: CASSPWTGGGSPLHF. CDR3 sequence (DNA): TGCGCCAGCAGCCCCTGGACAGGGGGAGGTTCACCCCTCCACTTT.

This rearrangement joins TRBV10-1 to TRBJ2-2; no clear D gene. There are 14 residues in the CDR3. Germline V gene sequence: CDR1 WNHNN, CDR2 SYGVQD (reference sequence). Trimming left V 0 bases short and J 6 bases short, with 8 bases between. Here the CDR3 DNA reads TGCGCCAGCAGTGAGTCGTCAGTTCCCGGGGAGCTGTTTTTT. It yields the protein CASSESSVPGELFF.

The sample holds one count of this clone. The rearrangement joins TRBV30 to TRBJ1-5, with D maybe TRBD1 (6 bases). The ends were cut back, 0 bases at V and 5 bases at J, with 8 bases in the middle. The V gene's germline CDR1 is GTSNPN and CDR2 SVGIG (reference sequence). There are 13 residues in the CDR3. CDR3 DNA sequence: TGTGCCTGGAGTGTAGGGGGTCATCAGCCCCAGCATTTT. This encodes CAWSVGGHQPQHF.

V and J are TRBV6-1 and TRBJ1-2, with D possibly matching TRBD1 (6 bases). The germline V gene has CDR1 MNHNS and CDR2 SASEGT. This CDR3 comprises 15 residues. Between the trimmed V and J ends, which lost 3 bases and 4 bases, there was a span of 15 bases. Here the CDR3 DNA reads TGTGCCAGCAGTGATCCAGGGGCCGGTAGCTATGGCTACACCTTC. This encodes CASSDPGAGSYGYTF.

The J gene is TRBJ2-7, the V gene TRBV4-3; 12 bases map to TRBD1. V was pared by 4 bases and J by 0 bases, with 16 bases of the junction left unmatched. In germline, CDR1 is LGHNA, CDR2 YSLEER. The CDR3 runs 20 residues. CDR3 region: CASSPSPGTGGMGSSYEQYF. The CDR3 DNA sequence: TGCGCCAGCAGCCCTTCCCCCGGGACAGGGGGCATGGGAAGCTCCTACGAGCAGTACTTC.

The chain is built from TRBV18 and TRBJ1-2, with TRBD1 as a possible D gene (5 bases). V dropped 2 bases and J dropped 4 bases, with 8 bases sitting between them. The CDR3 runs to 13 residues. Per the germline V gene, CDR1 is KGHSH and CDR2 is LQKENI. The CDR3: CASSPDSSYGYTF. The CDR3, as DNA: TGTGCCAGCTCACCAGACAGCTCCTATGGCTACACCTTC.

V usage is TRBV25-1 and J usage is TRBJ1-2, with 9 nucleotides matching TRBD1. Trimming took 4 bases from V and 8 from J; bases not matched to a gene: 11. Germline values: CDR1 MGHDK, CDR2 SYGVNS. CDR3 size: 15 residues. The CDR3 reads CASSALSTGGGGYTF. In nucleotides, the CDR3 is TGTGCCAGCAGTGCCTTATCCACAGGGGGCGGGGGCTACACCTTC.

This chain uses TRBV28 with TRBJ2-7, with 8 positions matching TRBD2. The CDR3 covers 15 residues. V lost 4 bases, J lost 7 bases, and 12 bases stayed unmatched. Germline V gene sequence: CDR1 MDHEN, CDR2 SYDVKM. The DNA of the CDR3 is TGTGCCAGCAGTTCACCTGCGGGAGGTCCTAAGGAGCAGTACTTC. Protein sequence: CASSSPAGGPKEQYF.

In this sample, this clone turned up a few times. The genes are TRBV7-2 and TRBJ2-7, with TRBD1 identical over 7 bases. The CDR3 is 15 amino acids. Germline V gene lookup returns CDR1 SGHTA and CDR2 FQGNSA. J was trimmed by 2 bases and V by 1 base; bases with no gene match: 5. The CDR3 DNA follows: TGTGCCAGCAGCTTAGTGGACAGGATGCCCTACGAGCAGTACTTC. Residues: CASSLVDRMPYEQYF.

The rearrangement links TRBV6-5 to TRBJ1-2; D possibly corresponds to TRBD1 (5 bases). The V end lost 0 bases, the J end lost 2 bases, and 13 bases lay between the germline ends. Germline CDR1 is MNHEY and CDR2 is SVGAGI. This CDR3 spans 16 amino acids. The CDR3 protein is CASSYSLGQPNYGYTF. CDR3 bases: TGTGCCAGCAGTTACTCCCTAGGACAACCCAACTATGGCTACACCTTC.

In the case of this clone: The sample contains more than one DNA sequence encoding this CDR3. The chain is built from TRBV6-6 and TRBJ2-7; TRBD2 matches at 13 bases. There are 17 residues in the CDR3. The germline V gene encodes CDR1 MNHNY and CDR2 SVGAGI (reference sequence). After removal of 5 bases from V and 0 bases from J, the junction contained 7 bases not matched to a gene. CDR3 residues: CASSRGLAGASSYEQYF. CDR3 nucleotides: TGTGCCAGCAGTCGCGGACTAGCGGGGGCCTCCTCCTACGAGCAGTACTTC.

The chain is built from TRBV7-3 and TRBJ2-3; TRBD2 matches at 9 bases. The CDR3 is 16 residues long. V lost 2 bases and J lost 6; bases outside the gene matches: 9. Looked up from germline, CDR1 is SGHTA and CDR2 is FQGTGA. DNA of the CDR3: TGTGCCAGCAGCTTAGCGCCTAGCGGGACACGGGATACGCAGTATTTT. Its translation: CASSLAPSGTRDTQYF.

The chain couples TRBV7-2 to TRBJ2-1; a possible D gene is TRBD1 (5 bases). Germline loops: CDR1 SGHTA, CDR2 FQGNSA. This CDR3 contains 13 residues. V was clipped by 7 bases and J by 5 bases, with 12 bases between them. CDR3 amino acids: CASNRILNNEQFF. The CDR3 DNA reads TGTGCCAGCAACAGGATCCTTAACAATGAGCAGTTCTTC.